This T cell receptor beta chain was profiled in a study of T cells in Graves' hyperthyroidism and ophthalmopathy. The germline CDR1 and CDR2 sequences are SGHTA and FQGNSA. The CDR3 has 15 amino acids. V shed 4 bases and J 5 bases; nucleotides not matched to a gene: 9. This clonotype was seen at least ten times. Amplification of TCR beta CDR3 regions was performed using RNA transcripts as template. The TCR CDR3 was amplified in a first-round RT-PCR using the HTBI primer set. TCRdb reprocessed the multiplex PCR reads with MiXCR, giving one entry per CDR3 protein. Of approximately 480,000 distinct CDR3 sequences in the sample, about a fifth were seen once.

The genes are TRBV7-2 and TRBJ1-2; 8 nucleotides align to TRBD1. The material sequenced was blood. The source is a man aged 18 to 29 with Graves' hyperthyroidism. The CDR3 is CASSSYRGDRYGYTF. The CDR3, as DNA: TGTGCCAGCAGCTCCTACAGGGGGGATCGGTATGGCTACACCTTC.